This T cell receptor (beta chain) was profiled in a study of Ad26.COV2.S vaccination and SARS-CoV-2 variants. Looking at the study overall: Administration of Ad26.COV2.S was intramuscular, either once or twice 56 days apart. The study, taken as a whole, reports: Estimates derived from TCR breadth and depth analyses may have underestimated total T cell responses. Recipients of vaccine and of placebo showed similar breadth of their non-spike TCR repertoires.

With 8 bases clipped from V and 0 bases from J, the junction kept 23 bases outside the gene matches. CDR1 and CDR2 from the germline V gene are MDHEN and SYDVKM. This CDR3 has 21 residues. This clone appeared once. Its target is not known. Some clones are missing from TCRdb's copy, which holds only in-frame ones; the method was immunoSEQ multiplex PCR. The sample includes about 440,000 clones, 80% to 95% seen only once; the top ten take about 4.4%. Treatment noted: roughly 19 received Ad26.COV2.S at low or high dose, single or two shots; 5 received placebo; per-sample allocation not given. Sampling happened 63 days after the first vaccine or placebo injection.

The chain has TRBV28 and TRBJ1-5; 9 nucleotides match TRBD1. The origin of this receptor is a person aged 18-60 years who received the Ad26.COV2.S COVID-19 vaccine or a placebo. Sequencing was performed on peripheral blood, taken in a trial of Ad26.COV2.S vaccine versus placebo. The CDR3 sequence: CASPFRLADRGRGDSNQPQHF. CDR3 DNA sequence: TGTGCCAGCCCCTTCCGCCTGGCCGACAGGGGGAGAGGGGATAGCAATCAGCCCCAGCATTTT.